These 18 T cell receptor beta chains share one sample of origin, sequenced in a study of T cell clones after liver transplantation. The method was immunoSEQ multiplex PCR; TCRdb's version includes in-frame clones alone and lacks a portion of them. The table includes tens of thousands of clones, around 84% detected once. The starting material was CD4+ T cells from blood, obtained 48 months after liver transplant. Receptors were obtained from a human patient who received a liver transplant. A share of the T cells may be of graft donor origin.

The chain employs TRBV23-1 and TRBJ1-1; the match to TRBD1 covers 10 bases. TRBV23-1 is reported as an ORF; its role is uncertain. This CDR3 has 14 residues. CDR3 residues: CANPGQGIYTEAFF. The DNA for the CDR3 is TGCGCAAACCCGGGACAGGGGATTTACACTGAAGCTTTCTTT.

The rearrangement joins TRBV18 to TRBJ2-7; D gene ambiguous. This CDR3 is built from 15 residues. In germline, CDR1 is KGHSH, CDR2 LQKENI. V lost 3 bases and J lost 6, with 18 bases in between. The CDR3 sequence is CASSPQAALMFEQYF. The DNA for the CDR3 is TGTGCCAGCTCACCCCAGGCGGCTTTAATGTTCGAGCAGTACTTC.

The V gene is TRBV6-5, the J gene TRBJ1-1, with D possibly TRBD1 on 6 matching bases. Trimming cost V 10 bases and J 0 bases, with 9 bases left between them. The germline gives CDR1 MNHEY, CDR2 SVGAGI. The CDR3 consists of 12 residues. The chain's CDR3 is CATYRVNTEAFF. CDR3 nucleotide sequence: TGTGCCACTTACAGGGTGAACACTGAAGCTTTCTTT.

The chain uses TRBV9 and TRBJ2-3, with D perhaps TRBD1 (5 bases). Per germline, CDR1 SGDLS and CDR2 YYNGEE. This CDR3 spans 17 amino acids. Trimming took off 0 bases at V and 2 bases at J, with 16 bases between the two ends. CDR3: CASSVGVGAQLTDTQYF. The CDR3 nucleotides are TGTGCCAGCAGCGTAGGGGTTGGGGCCCAGCTCACAGATACGCAGTATTTT.

The chain joins TRBV4-3 to TRBJ2-5, with a weak D call TRBD2 (6 bases). Germline values: CDR1 LGHNA, CDR2 YSLEER. There are 17 residues in the CDR3. Trimming cost V 2 bases and J 5 bases, with 21 bases left between them. CDR3 loop: CASSQFTAGFAGETQYF. The DNA for the CDR3 is TGCGCCAGCAGCCAATTCACCGCGGGGTTCGCTGGGGAGACCCAGTACTTC.

This chain joins TRBV5-5 and TRBJ2-2, with 9 positions matching TRBD2. V lost 4 bases and J lost 2; bases outside the gene matches: 12. Germline loops: CDR1 SGHKS, CDR2 YYEKEE (reference sequence). The CDR3 totals 18 residues. For the CDR3, the DNA is TGTGCCAGCAGCCAAGATCCCAGCGGGGGGTACAACACCGGGGAGCTGTTTTTT. Residues: CASSQDPSGGYNTGELFF. The whole variable domain, filled in from reference TRBV5-5 and TRBJ2-2, reads DAGVTQSPTHLIKTRGQQVTLRCSPISGHKSVSWYQQVLGQGPQFIFQYYEKEERGRGNFPDRFSARQFPNYSSELNVNALLLGDSALYLCASSQDPSGGYNTGELFFGEGSRLTVL.

V usage is TRBV11-3 and J usage is TRBJ1-1; D may be TRBD1 (6 bases). Germline V gene sequence: CDR1 SGHNT, CDR2 YENEEA. This CDR3 spans 13 amino acids. V dropped 5 bases and J dropped 1 base, with 8 bases sitting between them. CDR3 nucleotides: TGTGCCAGCAGCCGGGGACAGAACACTGAAGCTTTCTTT. This codes for CASSRGQNTEAFF.

This sequence joins TRBV30 and TRBJ1-1, with D hard to call. Germline CDR1 is GTSNPN and CDR2 is SVGIG (reference sequence). CDR3 length: 15 amino acids. The V and J ends lost 2 bases and 6 bases respectively, with 19 bases between them. The CDR3 here is CAWSSTIAGIAEAFF. The CDR3 DNA reads as TGTGCCTGGAGTTCGACCATTGCGGGGATCGCTGAAGCTTTCTTT.

The rearrangement joins TRBV6-5 to TRBJ1-1, with no clear D. The V gene's germline CDR1 is MNHEY and CDR2 SVGAGI. Trimming removed 6 bases from V and 4 bases from J, with 15 bases in between. The CDR3 spans 14 residues. DNA for the CDR3: TGTGCCAGCAGGTCATCCTTGGGCGGCACTGAAGCTTTCTTT. This sequence encodes CASRSSLGGTEAFF.

The genes are TRBV29-1 and TRBJ2-3; D is possibly TRBD2 (5 bases). Germline loops: CDR1 SQVTM, CDR2 ANQGSEA. Trimming took off 3 bases at V and 3 bases at J, with 13 bases between the two ends. The CDR3 is 14 residues long. CDR3 in amino acids: CSVDSVRVTDTQYF. DNA for the CDR3: TGCAGCGTTGATTCTGTGAGGGTGACAGATACGCAGTATTTT.

A few counts support this clone. The genes are TRBV28 and TRBJ2-7, with D maybe TRBD2 (6 bases). The CDR3 has 14 residues. V lost 0 bases to trimming and J lost 3 bases, with 9 bases between them. Looked up from germline, CDR1 is MDHEN and CDR2 is SYDVKM. CDR3 nucleotides: TGTGCCAGCAGTTTATGGGGGGGTTTCTACGAGCAGTACTTC. Its protein is CASSLWGGFYEQYF.

The V call is TRBV18, the J call TRBJ1-1; no firm D call. Trimming left V 3 bases short and J 4 bases short, with 12 bases between. Germline lookup yields CDR1 KGHSH and CDR2 LQKENI. The CDR3 is 14 amino acids. CDR3 region: CASSPEGRGTEAFF. CDR3 nucleotides: TGTGCCAGCTCACCGGAAGGTCGAGGCACTGAAGCTTTCTTT.

The CDR3 loop reads CASSLRVTNEKLFF. The DNA of the CDR3 is TGTGCCAGCAGCTTGCGGGTCACAAATGAAAAACTGTTTTTT. The rearrangement uses TRBV5-5 and TRBJ1-4, with D unclear. This CDR3 contains 14 residues. V lost 1 base and J lost 5, with 9 bases in between. Germline V gene lookup returns CDR1 SGHKS and CDR2 YYEKEE (reference sequence).

The rearrangement joins TRBV5-4 to TRBJ2-5; 7 bases agree with TRBD1. Germline V gives CDR1 SGHNT, CDR2 YYREEE (reference sequence). Trimming at V came to 3 bases and at J to 2 bases, leaving 4 bases not matched to a gene. The CDR3 is 14 amino acids. The CDR3 loop is CASSWDRRQETQYF. Written as DNA, the CDR3 is TGTGCCAGCAGCTGGGACAGACGTCAAGAGACCCAGTACTTC.

About this clone itself: The sample contains more than one DNA sequence encoding this CDR3. The genes are TRBV7-2 and TRBJ2-1, with 8 bases aligning to TRBD2. The J segment lost 10 bases and the V segment lost 4 bases, leaving 3 bases of the junction unmatched. This CDR3 contains 12 residues. The germline gives CDR1 SGHTA, CDR2 FQGNSA. The CDR3 loop reads CASSSGGVEQFF. The CDR3, as DNA: TGTGCCAGCAGCTCCGGGGGGGTGGAGCAGTTCTTC. The entire variable domain, with the rest obtained from reference TRBV7-2 and TRBJ2-1, is as follows: GAGVSQSPSNKVTEKGKDVELRCDPISGHTALYWYRQSLGQGLEFLIYFQGNSAPDKSGLPSDRFSAERTGGSVSTLTIQRTQQEDSAVYLCASSSGGVEQFFGPGTRLTVL.

The chain couples TRBV4-2 to TRBJ1-5; D not certain. V lost 2 bases and J 5 bases, leaving 13 bases between the germline ends. This CDR3 is 15 amino acids long. Germline values: CDR1 LGHNA, CDR2 YNFKEQ. The CDR3 DNA sequence: TGTGCCAGCAGCCAACACTTGCTCGGTGATCAGCCCCAGCATTTT. The encoded protein is CASSQHLLGDQPQHF.

V is TRBV7-3 and J is TRBJ1-1, with 8 positions matching TRBD1. The CDR3 runs to 14 residues. V trimming: 4 bases; J trimming: 6 bases; junction bases outside the gene matches: 7. Germline values: CDR1 SGHTA, CDR2 FQGTGA. The chain's CDR3 is CASSSQGVRAEAFF. Written as DNA, the CDR3 is TGTGCCAGCAGCTCACAGGGGGTTCGGGCTGAAGCTTTCTTT.

The chain combines TRBV5-1 with TRBJ2-2; 8 nucleotides match TRBD1. Unmatched junction bases numbered 15, after V lost 4 bases and J lost 4 bases. This CDR3 is built from 18 residues. Germline CDR1 reads SGHRS; CDR2 reads YFSETQ. The CDR3 region has the DNA TGCGCCAGCAGCCCTAAAACAGGGGGAAGGCGAGGCACCGGGGAGCTGTTTTTT. Its protein is CASSPKTGGRRGTGELFF.